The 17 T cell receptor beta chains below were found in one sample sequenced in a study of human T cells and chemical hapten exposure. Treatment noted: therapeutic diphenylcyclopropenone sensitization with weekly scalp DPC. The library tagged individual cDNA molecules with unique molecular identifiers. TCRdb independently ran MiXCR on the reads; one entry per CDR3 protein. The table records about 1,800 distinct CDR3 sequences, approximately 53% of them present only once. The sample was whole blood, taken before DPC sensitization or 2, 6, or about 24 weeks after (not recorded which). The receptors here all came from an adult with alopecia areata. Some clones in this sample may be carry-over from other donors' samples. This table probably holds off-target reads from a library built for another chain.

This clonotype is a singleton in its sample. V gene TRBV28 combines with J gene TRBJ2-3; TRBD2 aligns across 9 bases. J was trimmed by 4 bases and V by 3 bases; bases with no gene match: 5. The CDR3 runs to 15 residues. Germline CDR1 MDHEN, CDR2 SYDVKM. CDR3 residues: CASSLGTSPADTQYF. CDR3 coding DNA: TGTGCCAGCAGTTTGGGGACTAGCCCCGCAGATACGCAGTATTTT.

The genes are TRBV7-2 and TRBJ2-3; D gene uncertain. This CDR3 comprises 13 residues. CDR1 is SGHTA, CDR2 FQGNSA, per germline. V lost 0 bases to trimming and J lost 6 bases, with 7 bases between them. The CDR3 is CASSLAGPDTQYF. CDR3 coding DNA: TGTGCCAGCAGCTTAGCTGGCCCGGATACGCAGTATTTT.

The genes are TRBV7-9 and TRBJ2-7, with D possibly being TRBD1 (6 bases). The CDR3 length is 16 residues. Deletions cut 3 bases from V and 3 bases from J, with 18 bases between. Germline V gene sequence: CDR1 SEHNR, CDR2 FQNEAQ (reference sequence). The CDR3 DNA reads TGTGCCAGCAGCTTGTCCCCGACTCGGACAGTCTACGAGCAGTACTTC. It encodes CASSLSPTRTVYEQYF. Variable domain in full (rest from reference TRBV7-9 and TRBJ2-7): DTGVSQNPRHKITKRGQNVTFRCDPISEHNRLYWYRQTLGQGPEFLTYFQNEAQLEKSRLLSDRFSAERPKGSFSTLEIQRTEQGDSAMYLCASSLSPTRTVYEQYFGPGTRLTVT.

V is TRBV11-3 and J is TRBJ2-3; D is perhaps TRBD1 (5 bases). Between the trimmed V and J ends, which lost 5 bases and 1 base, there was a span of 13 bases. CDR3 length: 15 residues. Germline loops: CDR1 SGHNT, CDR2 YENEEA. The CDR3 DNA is TGTGCCAGCAGCCCAGGGATTTCTGGCACAGATACGCAGTATTTT. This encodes CASSPGISGTDTQYF.

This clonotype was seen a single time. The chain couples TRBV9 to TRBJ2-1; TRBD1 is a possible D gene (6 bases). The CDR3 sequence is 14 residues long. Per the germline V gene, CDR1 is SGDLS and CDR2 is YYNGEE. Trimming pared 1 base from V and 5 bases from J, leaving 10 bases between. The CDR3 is CASSVLNRDNEQFF. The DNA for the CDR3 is TGTGCCAGCAGCGTATTAAACAGGGACAATGAGCAGTTCTTC.

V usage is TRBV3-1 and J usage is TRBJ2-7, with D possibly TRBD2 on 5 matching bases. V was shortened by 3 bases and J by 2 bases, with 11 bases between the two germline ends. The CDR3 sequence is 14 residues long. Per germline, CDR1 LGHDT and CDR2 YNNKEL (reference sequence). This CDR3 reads CASSQADGAYEQYF. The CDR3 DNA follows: TGTGCCAGCAGCCAGGCTGACGGGGCCTACGAGCAGTACTTC.

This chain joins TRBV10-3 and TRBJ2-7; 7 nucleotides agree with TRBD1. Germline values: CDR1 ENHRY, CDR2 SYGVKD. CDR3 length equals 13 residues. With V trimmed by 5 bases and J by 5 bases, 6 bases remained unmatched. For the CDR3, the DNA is TGTGCCATCAGTTTCAGGGGGAACGACGAGCAGTACTTC. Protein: CAISFRGNDEQYF.

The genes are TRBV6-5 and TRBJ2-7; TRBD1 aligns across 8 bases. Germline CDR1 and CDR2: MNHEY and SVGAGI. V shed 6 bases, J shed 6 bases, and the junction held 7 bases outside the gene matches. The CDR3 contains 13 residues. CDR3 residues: CASSRTGSSEQYF. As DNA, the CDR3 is TGTGCCAGCAGCCGGACAGGGTCGAGCGAGCAGTACTTC.

The CDR3 DNA reads TGTGCCAGCAGCTTAGATGGTAGCGGGGCCTTCTCCTACGAGCAGTACTTC. Translated, it gives CASSLDGSGAFSYEQYF. J is TRBJ2-7 and V is TRBV7-6; 8 positions match TRBD2. The CDR3 is 17 residues long. Germline CDR1 and CDR2: SGHVS and FNYEAQ. V was clipped by 1 base and J by 0 bases; unmatched bases: 8.

The DNA for the CDR3 is TGTGCCAGCAGCCCCAGACGGGGACGGAAGCAAGAGACCCAGTACTTC. The encoded protein is CASSPRRGRKQETQYF. The J gene is TRBJ2-5, the V gene TRBV3-1; D could derive from TRBD1 or TRBD2 (5 bases each). The CDR3 sequence is 16 residues long. In germline, CDR1 is LGHDT, CDR2 YNNKEL (reference sequence). V lost 4 bases to trimming and J lost 2 bases, with 17 bases between them.

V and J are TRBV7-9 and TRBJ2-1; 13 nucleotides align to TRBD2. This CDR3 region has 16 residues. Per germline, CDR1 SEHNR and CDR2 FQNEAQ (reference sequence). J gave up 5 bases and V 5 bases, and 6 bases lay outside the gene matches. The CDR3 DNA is TGTGCCAGCAGCCCACAACTAGCGGGGGGGCACAATGAGCAGTTCTTC. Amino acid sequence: CASSPQLAGGHNEQFF.

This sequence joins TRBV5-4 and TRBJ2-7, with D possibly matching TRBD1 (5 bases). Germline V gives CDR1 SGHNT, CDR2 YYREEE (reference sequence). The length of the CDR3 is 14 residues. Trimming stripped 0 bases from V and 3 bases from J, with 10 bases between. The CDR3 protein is CASSLGWQGYEQYF. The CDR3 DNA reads TGTGCCAGCAGCTTGGGTTGGCAGGGCTACGAGCAGTACTTC.

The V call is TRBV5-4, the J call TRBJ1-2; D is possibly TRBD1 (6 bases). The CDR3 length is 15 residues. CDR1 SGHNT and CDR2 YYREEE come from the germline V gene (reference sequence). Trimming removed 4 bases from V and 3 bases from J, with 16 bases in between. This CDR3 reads CASSPWRQVDYGYTF. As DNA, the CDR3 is TGTGCCAGCAGCCCCTGGCGACAGGTCGACTATGGCTACACCTTC.

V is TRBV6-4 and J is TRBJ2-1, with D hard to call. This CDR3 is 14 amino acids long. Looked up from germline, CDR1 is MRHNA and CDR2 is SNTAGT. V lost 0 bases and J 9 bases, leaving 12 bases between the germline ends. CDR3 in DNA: TGTGCCAGCAGTGACTCGGCGGCTTCTACTGAGCAGTTCTTC. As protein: CASSDSAASTEQFF.

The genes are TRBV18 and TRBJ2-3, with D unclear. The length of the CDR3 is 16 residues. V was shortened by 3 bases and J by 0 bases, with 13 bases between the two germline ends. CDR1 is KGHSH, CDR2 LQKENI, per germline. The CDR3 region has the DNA TGTGCCAGCTCACCTCCCCCGCCAGGAAGCACAGATACGCAGTATTTT. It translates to CASSPPPPGSTDTQYF.

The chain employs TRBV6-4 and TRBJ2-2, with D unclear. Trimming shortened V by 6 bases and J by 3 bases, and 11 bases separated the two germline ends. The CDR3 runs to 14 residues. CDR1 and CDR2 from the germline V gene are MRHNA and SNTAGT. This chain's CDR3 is CASSGAEDTGELFF. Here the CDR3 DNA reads TGTGCCAGCAGCGGTGCCGAGGACACCGGGGAGCTGTTTTTT.

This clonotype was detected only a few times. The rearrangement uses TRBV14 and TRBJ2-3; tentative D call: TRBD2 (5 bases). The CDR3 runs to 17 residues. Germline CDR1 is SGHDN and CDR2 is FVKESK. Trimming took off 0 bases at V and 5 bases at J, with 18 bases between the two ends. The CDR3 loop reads CASSQEEVDYLQDTQYF. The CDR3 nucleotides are TGTGCCAGCAGCCAAGAAGAAGTCGACTACCTCCAAGATACGCAGTATTTT.